Listed here is a single T cell receptor (beta chain). Its antigen is still unknown. Constant-region reverse primers amplified full-length variable regions, followed by semi-nested Nested Universal Primer A PCR. MiXCR, applied by TCRdb to the 5' RACE reads, yields one record per CDR3 protein. The repertoire holds under 65,000 distinct CDR3 sequences, with roughly 28% as singletons. Study outcomes and limitations: Tumor memory CD4+ T cell TCR gene usage clustered with blood and lymph node memory CD4+ cells and lymph node naive CD4+ cells.

The CDR3 is 13 residues long. Per germline, CDR1 SGHAT and CDR2 FQNNGV. Trimming stripped 3 bases from V and 9 bases from J, with 9 bases between. The sample taken for sequencing was tumor-infiltrating memory CD4+ T cells sorted from the breast tumor. Subset noted: memory CD4+ T cells, CD4+CD45RO+CD25-. The sequence derives from a female donor with breast cancer. The chain joins TRBV11-2 to TRBJ1-6; D not certain. The CDR3 DNA is TGTGCCAGCAGCTTTAGAAGTGCTTCACCCCTCCACTTT. It specifies CASSFRSASPLHF.